A single sample is the source of the 20 T cell receptor beta chains below, sequenced in a study of T cell responses to AZD1222 COVID-19 vaccine. Generated by immunoSEQ multiplex PCR, the TCRdb table keeps only in-frame clones and is missing some. The table lists roughly 180,000 clones, around 94% of them singletons. Source: peripheral blood, taken 28 days after the second AZD1222 dose. The receptors stem from an adult who received the AZD1222 COVID-19 vaccine.

The chain carries TRBV28 and TRBJ2-5; 10 bases line up with TRBD1. The V gene end was trimmed by 8 bases and the J gene end by 4 bases; junction bases not matched to a gene: 7. This CDR3 comprises 14 residues. The germline V gene encodes CDR1 MDHEN and CDR2 SYDVKM. In DNA form, the CDR3 reads TGTGCCAGCGGGCAGACAGGGGGCCGAGAGACCCAGTACTTC. It translates to CASGQTGGRETQYF. The full variable domain, with the rest looked up from reference TRBV28 and TRBJ2-5, is DVKVTQSSRYLVKRTGEKVFLECVQDMDHENMFWYRQDPGLGLRLIYFSYDVKMKEKGDIPEGYSVSREKKERFSLILESASTNQTSMYLCASGQTGGRETQYFGPGTRLLVL.

The chain couples TRBV3-1 (or the pseudogene TRBV3-2) to TRBJ1-3; D gene ambiguous. CDR3 size: 12 residues. Deletions cut 2 bases from V and 4 bases from J, with 3 bases between. Germline V lookup: CDR1 LGHDT, CDR2 YNNKEL (reference sequence). The CDR3 here is CASSQQGNTIYF. The CDR3 nucleotides read TGTGCCAGCAGCCAACAGGGAAACACCATATATTTT.

This chain connects TRBV10-3 to TRBJ1-1; D uncertain. The V gene's germline CDR1 is ENHRY and CDR2 SYGVKD. V lost 8 bases and J lost 0, with 4 bases in between. The CDR3 consists of 11 residues. Here the CDR3 reads CAIHMNTEAFF. Written as DNA, the CDR3 is TGTGCCATCCATATGAACACTGAAGCTTTCTTT.

The chain couples TRBV7-9 to TRBJ1-1; maybe TRBD1 (5 bases). Trimming took off 3 bases at V and 8 bases at J, with 19 bases between the two ends. From germline, CDR1 is SEHNR and CDR2 FQNEAQ (reference sequence). This CDR3 spans 15 amino acids. CDR3 in DNA: TGTGCCAGCAGCTTCGACCTCGACAGTCAAGAAGAAGCTTTCTTT. It translates to CASSFDLDSQEEAFF.

This chain links TRBV9 with TRBJ1-1, with D maybe TRBD1 (5 bases). Germline loops: CDR1 SGDLS, CDR2 YYNGEE. This CDR3 spans 18 amino acids. The V end lost 0 bases, the J end lost 0 bases, and 18 bases lay between the germline ends. CDR3 in DNA: TGTGCCAGCAGCGTAGGGCCAGGGACCCGTACGTTGAACACTGAAGCTTTCTTT. Translating it yields CASSVGPGTRTLNTEAFF.

The chain recombines TRBV29-1 with TRBJ2-3, with TRBD2 matching over 11 bases. Germline loops: CDR1 SQVTM, CDR2 ANQGSEA. Losses at the gene ends were 4 bases for V and 0 bases for J; bases not matched to a gene: 12. The CDR3 length is 18 residues. The CDR3 DNA is TGCAGCGTTGGGACCCCCGGGACTAGCGGTCCTAGCACAGATACGCAGTATTTT. This gives the protein CSVGTPGTSGPSTDTQYF.

CDR3 in amino acids: CASSLSGTLNTEAFF. The CDR3 DNA is TGTGCCAGCAGCTTATCCGGGACCCTAAACACTGAAGCTTTCTTT. The chain carries TRBV7-3 and TRBJ1-1, with D tentatively TRBD1 (5 bases). Germline CDR1 SGHTA, CDR2 FQGTGA. This CDR3 contains 15 residues. V was cut by 2 bases and J by 2 bases, with 12 bases left in between.

V is TRBV9 and J is TRBJ1-3, with TRBD1 as a possible D gene (6 bases). V lost 4 bases to trimming and J lost 0 bases, with 23 bases between them. Germline CDR1 SGDLS, CDR2 YYNGEE. The CDR3 is 19 amino acids. In DNA, the CDR3 is TGTGCCAGCAGCCGAGGGACATCGGAACTAGGCATCTCTGGAAACACCATATATTTT. Amino acids: CASSRGTSELGISGNTIYF.

The chain joins TRBV28 to TRBJ1-6; D is undetermined. Germline CDR1 MDHEN, CDR2 SYDVKM. This CDR3 has 12 amino acids. Deletions cut 5 bases from V and 9 bases from J, with 8 bases between. CDR3 loop: CASSGGVSPLHF. In DNA, the CDR3 is TGTGCCAGCAGTGGTGGGGTTTCACCCCTCCACTTT. The variable domain in full, completed from reference TRBV28 and TRBJ1-6, reads DVKVTQSSRYLVKRTGEKVFLECVQDMDHENMFWYRQDPGLGLRLIYFSYDVKMKEKGDIPEGYSVSREKKERFSLILESASTNQTSMYLCASSGGVSPLHFGNGTRLTVT.

The V and J genes are TRBV27 and TRBJ2-2, with 12 bases fitting TRBD2. CDR1 and CDR2 from the germline V gene are MNHEY and SMNVEV (reference sequence). The CDR3 contains 18 residues. V was clipped by 0 bases and J by 1 base; unmatched bases: 3. CDR3 in DNA: TGTGCCAGCAGTTTATCCCCGGGACTAGCGGGGAACACCGGGGAGCTGTTTTTT. Protein sequence: CASSLSPGLAGNTGELFF.

The J gene is TRBJ2-7, the V gene TRBV6-2 or TRBV6-3, with D perhaps matching TRBD1 (6 bases). This CDR3 comprises 12 residues. The V gene lost 2 bases and the J gene lost 8 bases, with 10 bases spanning the gap. Germline CDR1 reads MNHEY; CDR2 reads SVGEGT. The CDR3 bases are TGTGCCAGCAGTTACGCGGACAGTAAGCAGTACTTC. It translates to CASSYADSKQYF.

The sample holds a few counts of this clone. The rearrangement joins TRBV6-5 to TRBJ2-2; the match to TRBD1 covers 10 bases. The CDR3 covers 15 residues. J lost 4 bases, V lost 3 bases, and 2 bases had no gene match. Germline V gene data show CDR1 as MNHEY and CDR2 as SVGAGI. CDR3 sequence reads: CASSYRTGGTGELFF. The CDR3, as DNA: TGTGCCAGCAGTTATCGGACAGGGGGCACCGGGGAGCTGTTTTTT.

The chain joins TRBV18 to TRBJ1-4; 10 positions match TRBD1. V trimming: 2 bases; J trimming: 13 bases; junction bases outside the gene matches: 4. CDR3 length: 13 residues. The germline V gene encodes CDR1 KGHSH and CDR2 LQKENI. The CDR3 protein is CASSPGQGEALFF. In nucleotides, the CDR3 is TGTGCCAGCTCACCAGGACAGGGGGAAGCACTGTTTTTT.

The chain links TRBV6-4 to TRBJ2-1, with no clear D. Per germline, CDR1 MRHNA and CDR2 SNTAGT. Between the trimmed V and J ends, which lost 2 bases and 5 bases, there was a span of 7 bases. The CDR3 runs to 13 residues. CDR3 DNA: TGTGCCAGCAGTGACCTGAACCACAATGAGCAGTTCTTC. Amino acids: CASSDLNHNEQFF.

The genes are TRBV15 and TRBJ1-6; 12 bases agree with TRBD1. The V and J ends lost 1 base and 10 bases, in that order; junction bases with no gene match: 2. This CDR3 contains 15 residues. Germline V gene data show CDR1 as LNHNV and CDR2 as YYDKDF (reference sequence). The CDR3 coding sequence is TGTGCCACCAGCAGAGTCGGGACAGGGGGCTCACCCCTCCACTTT. Translated: CATSRVGTGGSPLHF.

The chain is built from TRBV4-2 and TRBJ2-3, with D unresolved. The V gene's germline CDR1 is LGHNA and CDR2 YNFKEQ. Trimming removed 0 bases from V and 6 bases from J, with 7 bases in between. The CDR3 sequence is 13 residues long. The CDR3 region is CASSQDLPDTQYF. DNA of the CDR3: TGTGCCAGCAGCCAAGATTTGCCGGATACGCAGTATTTT.

The rearrangement joins TRBV18 to TRBJ1-3; 7 nucleotides line up with TRBD1. In germline, CDR1 is KGHSH, CDR2 LQKENI. Unmatched junction bases numbered 4, after V lost 3 bases and J lost 2 bases. The CDR3 runs to 15 residues. The chain's CDR3 is CASSPGTEPGNTIYF. The CDR3, as DNA: TGTGCCAGCTCACCTGGGACAGAACCTGGAAACACCATATATTTT.

J is TRBJ2-3 and V is TRBV11-2, with 8 bases fitting TRBD2. CDR1 and CDR2 from the germline V gene are SGHAT and FQNNGV. V shed 1 base and J 1 base; nucleotides not matched to a gene: 4. The CDR3 length is 16 residues. The CDR3 region is CASSLGAGGGTDTQYF. For the CDR3, the DNA is TGTGCCAGCAGCTTAGGGGCCGGGGGGGGCACAGATACGCAGTATTTT.

This clone has just one count. This chain uses TRBV6-1 with TRBJ1-4, with D tentatively TRBD1 (5 bases). Germline CDR1 and CDR2: MNHNS and SASEGT. Trimming took 0 bases from V and 6 from J, leaving 11 bases between them. This CDR3 contains 15 residues. Here the CDR3 reads CASSEAEGRYEKLFF. The DNA for the CDR3 is TGTGCCAGCAGTGAAGCTGAGGGGCGGTATGAAAAACTGTTTTTT.

The chain links TRBV5-4 to TRBJ1-1; D is unresolved. The CDR3 consists of 13 residues. From germline, CDR1 is SGHNT and CDR2 YYREEE (reference sequence). The V end lost 4 bases, the J end lost 6 bases, and 13 bases lay between the germline ends. CDR3 amino acids: CASSPGPKAEAFF. CDR3 sequence (DNA): TGTGCCAGCAGCCCCGGCCCGAAGGCTGAAGCTTTCTTT.